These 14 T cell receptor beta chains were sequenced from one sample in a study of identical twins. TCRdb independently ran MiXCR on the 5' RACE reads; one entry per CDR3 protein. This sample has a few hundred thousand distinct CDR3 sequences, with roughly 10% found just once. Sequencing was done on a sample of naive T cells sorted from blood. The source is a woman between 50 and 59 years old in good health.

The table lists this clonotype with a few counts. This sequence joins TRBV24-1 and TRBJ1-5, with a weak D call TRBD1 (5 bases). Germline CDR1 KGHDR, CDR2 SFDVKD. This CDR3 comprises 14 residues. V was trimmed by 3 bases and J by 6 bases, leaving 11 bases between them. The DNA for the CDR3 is TGTGCCACCAGTGATGCTGACAGTATTCAGCCCCAGCATTTT. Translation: CATSDADSIQPQHF.

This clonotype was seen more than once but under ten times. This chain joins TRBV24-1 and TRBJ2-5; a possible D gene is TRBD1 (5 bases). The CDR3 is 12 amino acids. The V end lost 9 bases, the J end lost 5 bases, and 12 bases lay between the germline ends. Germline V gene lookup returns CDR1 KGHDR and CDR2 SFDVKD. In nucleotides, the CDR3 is TGTGCCACCGGCAGGGCAGGGGAGACCCAGTACTTC. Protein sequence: CATGRAGETQYF.

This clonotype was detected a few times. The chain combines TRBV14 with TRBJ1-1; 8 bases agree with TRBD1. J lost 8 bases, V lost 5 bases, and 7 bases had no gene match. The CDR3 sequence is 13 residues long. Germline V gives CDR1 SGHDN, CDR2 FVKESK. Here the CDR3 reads CASSTDRVSEAFF. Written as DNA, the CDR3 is TGTGCCAGCAGCACGGACAGGGTCTCGGAAGCTTTCTTT. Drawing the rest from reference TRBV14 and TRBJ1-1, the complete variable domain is EAGVTQFPSHSVIEKGQTVTLRCDPISGHDNLYWYRRVMGKEIKFLLHFVKESKQDESGMPNNRFLAERTGGTYSTLKVQPAELEDSGVYFCASSTDRVSEAFFGQGTRLTVV.

CDR3 nucleotide sequence: TGTGCCAGCAGTGATAGCCCCTTCGGGGGGGATACGCAGTATTTT. It encodes CASSDSPFGGDTQYF. The V and J genes are TRBV6-4 and TRBJ2-3; 7 positions agree with TRBD2. The CDR3 is made up of 15 amino acids. CDR1 and CDR2 from the germline V gene are MRHNA and SNTAGT. Trimming took 3 bases from V and 6 from J; bases not matched to a gene: 9.

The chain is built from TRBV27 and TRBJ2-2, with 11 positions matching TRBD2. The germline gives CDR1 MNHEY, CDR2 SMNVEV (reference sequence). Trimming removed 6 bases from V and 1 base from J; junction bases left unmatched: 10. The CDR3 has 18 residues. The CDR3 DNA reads TGTGCCAGCAGCCCATATAGCGGGAGGGCCTTGAACACCGGGGAGCTGTTTTTT. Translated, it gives CASSPYSGRALNTGELFF.

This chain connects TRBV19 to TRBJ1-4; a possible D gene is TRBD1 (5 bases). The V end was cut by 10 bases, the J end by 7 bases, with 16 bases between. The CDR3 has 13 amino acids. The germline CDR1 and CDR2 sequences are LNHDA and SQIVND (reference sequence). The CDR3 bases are TGTGCCACTAAAGCCTTCACAGGTGAAAAACTGTTTTTT. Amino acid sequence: CATKAFTGEKLFF.

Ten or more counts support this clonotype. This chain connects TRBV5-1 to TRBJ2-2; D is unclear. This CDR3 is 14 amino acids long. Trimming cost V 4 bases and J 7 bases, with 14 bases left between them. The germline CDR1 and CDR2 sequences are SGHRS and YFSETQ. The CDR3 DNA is TGCGCCAGCAGCCAAATCAGAGTAAGCGGGGAGCTGTTTTTT. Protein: CASSQIRVSGELFF.

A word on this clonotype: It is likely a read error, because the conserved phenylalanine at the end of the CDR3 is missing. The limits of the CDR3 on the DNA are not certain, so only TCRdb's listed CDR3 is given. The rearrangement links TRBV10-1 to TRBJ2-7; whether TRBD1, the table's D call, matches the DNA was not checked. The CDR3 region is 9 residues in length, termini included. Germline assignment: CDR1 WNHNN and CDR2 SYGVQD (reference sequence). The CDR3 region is CATKGIPSH.

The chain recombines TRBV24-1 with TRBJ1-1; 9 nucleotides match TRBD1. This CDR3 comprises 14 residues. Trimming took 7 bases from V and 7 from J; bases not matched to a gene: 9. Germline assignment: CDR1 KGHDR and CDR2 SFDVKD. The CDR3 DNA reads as TGTGCCACCAGGGACTTGAGGACAGGGGATGAAGCTTTCTTT. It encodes CATRDLRTGDEAFF.

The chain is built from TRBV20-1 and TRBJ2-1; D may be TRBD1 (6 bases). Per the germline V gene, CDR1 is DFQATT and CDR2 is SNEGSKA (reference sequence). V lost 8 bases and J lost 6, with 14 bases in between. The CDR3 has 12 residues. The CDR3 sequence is CSTTGNRNEQFF. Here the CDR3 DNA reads TGCAGTACTACAGGGAATCGCAATGAGCAGTTCTTC.

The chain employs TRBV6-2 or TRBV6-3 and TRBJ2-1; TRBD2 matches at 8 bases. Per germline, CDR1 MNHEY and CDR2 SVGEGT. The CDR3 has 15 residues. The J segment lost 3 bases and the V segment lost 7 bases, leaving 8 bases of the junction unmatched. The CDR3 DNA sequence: TGTGCCAGCACCGAGAGCGGGAGCTTCTACAATGAGCAGTTCTTC. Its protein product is CASTESGSFYNEQFF.

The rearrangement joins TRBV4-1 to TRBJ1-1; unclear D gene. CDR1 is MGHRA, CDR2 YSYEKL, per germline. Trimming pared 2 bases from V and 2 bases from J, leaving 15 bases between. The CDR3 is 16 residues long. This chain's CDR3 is CASSQSAPGDNTEAFF. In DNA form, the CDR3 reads TGCGCCAGCAGCCAATCCGCCCCAGGAGATAACACTGAAGCTTTCTTT.

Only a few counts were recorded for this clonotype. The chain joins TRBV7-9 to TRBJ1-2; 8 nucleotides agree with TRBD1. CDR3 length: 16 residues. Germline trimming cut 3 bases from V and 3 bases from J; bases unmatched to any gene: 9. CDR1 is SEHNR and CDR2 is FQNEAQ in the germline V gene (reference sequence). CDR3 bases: TGTGCCAGCAGCTTCTCCCCCAGGGGGCGAGACTATGGCTACACCTTC. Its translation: CASSFSPRGRDYGYTF.

The CDR3 here is CANRDRGVSEQYV. The CDR3 DNA is TGCGCCAACCGTGACAGGGGAGTGAGCGAGCAGTACGTC. The chain links TRBV4-1 to TRBJ2-7; 8 bases align to TRBD1. The J segment lost 6 bases and the V segment lost 10 bases, leaving 11 bases of the junction unmatched. This CDR3 comprises 13 residues. Germline loops: CDR1 MGHRA, CDR2 YSYEKL.